One sample yielded the 13 T cell receptor beta chains listed below, sequenced in a study of tumour-infiltrating T cells in Burkitt lymphoma. The assay was immunoSEQ multiplex PCR, and TCRdb's table has in-frame clones only and misses some. This sample has 5,000 to 7,000 clones, with more than 7.5% found just once. The specimen was tumor tissue. The receptors were gathered from a human donor with diffuse large B-cell lymphoma.

This chain connects TRBV9 to TRBJ1-2; D gene uncertain. With 0 bases removed from V and 4 bases from J, the gap between germline ends came to 10 bases. The germline gives CDR1 SGDLS, CDR2 YYNGEE. The CDR3 sequence is 14 residues long. CDR3 region: CASSVVPEGYGYTF. CDR3 nucleotides: TGTGCCAGCAGCGTAGTCCCAGAGGGCTATGGCTACACCTTC.

This clone was seen only a few times. The rearrangement joins TRBV7-6 to TRBJ2-2; weak D call: TRBD1 (5 bases). The CDR3 is 16 residues long. Germline V CDR1 and CDR2: SGHVS, FNYEAQ. With 4 bases removed from V and 1 base from J, the gap between germline ends came to 13 bases. DNA for the CDR3: TGTGCCAGCAGCTCCTCCGCAGGACAGAACACCGGGGAGCTGTTTTTT. Translating it yields CASSSSAGQNTGELFF. Variable domain in full (rest from reference TRBV7-6 and TRBJ2-2): GAGVSQSPRYKVTKRGQDVALRCDPISGHVSLYWYRQALGQGPEFLTYFNYEAQQDKSGLPNDRFSAERPEGSISTLTIQRTEQRDSAMYRCASSSSAGQNTGELFFGEGSRLTVL.

The CDR3 is CSVESAGNTEAFF. The CDR3 DNA reads TGCAGCGTTGAAAGTGCAGGGAACACTGAAGCTTTCTTT. The chain joins TRBV29-1 to TRBJ1-1; D is undetermined. The CDR3 is 13 amino acids. From germline, CDR1 is SQVTM and CDR2 ANQGSEA. Trimming took off 2 bases at V and 1 base at J, with 8 bases between the two ends.

This clone was counted a few times. The rearrangement joins TRBV18 to TRBJ2-7; D call uncertain. Trimming pared 6 bases from V and 2 bases from J, leaving 20 bases between. The CDR3 extends over 16 amino acids. Germline V gene lookup returns CDR1 KGHSH and CDR2 LQKENI. The CDR3 nucleotides read TGTGCCAGCTCGATGTCTGCAGGTTTCTCCCCCTACGAGCAGTACTTC. Protein sequence: CASSMSAGFSPYEQYF.

The rearrangement uses TRBV11-2 and TRBJ1-2; the D is unclear. Trimming pared 4 bases from V and 8 bases from J, leaving 11 bases between. The germline CDR1 and CDR2 sequences are SGHAT and FQNNGV. The CDR3 sequence is 12 residues long. The CDR3 DNA sequence: TGTGCCAGCAGCTCGGGAAGATCGGGCTACACCTTC. Amino acids: CASSSGRSGYTF. The full variable domain, rest sourced from reference TRBV11-2 and TRBJ1-2, is EAGVAQSPRYKIIEKRQSVAFWCNPISGHATLYWYQQILGQGPKLLIQFQNNGVVDDSQLPKDRFSAERLKGVDSTLKIQPAKLEDSAVYLCASSSGRSGYTFGSGTRLTVV.

This clone was counted a single time. The chain couples TRBV10-3 to TRBJ2-1; 13 bases are shared with TRBD2. The CDR3 consists of 18 residues. Germline CDR1 and CDR2: ENHRY and SYGVKD. Trimming at V came to 6 bases and at J to 0 bases, leaving 8 bases not matched to a gene. The CDR3 spells CAISLTSGGRSSYNEQFF. The DNA for the CDR3 is TGTGCCATCAGCTTGACTAGCGGGGGGCGGAGCTCCTACAATGAGCAGTTCTTC.

The chain is built from TRBV10-3 and TRBJ1-3; 9 bases agree with TRBD1. V dropped 7 bases and J dropped 0; count of bases not matched to a gene: 7. Germline V gives CDR1 ENHRY, CDR2 SYGVKD. This CDR3 has 16 residues. In DNA form, the CDR3 reads TGTGCCATCAACACCGGGACAGGGTCCTCTGGAAACACCATATATTTT. This translates into CAINTGTGSSGNTIYF.

The chain is built from TRBV5-1 and TRBJ1-2; D unclear. The length of the CDR3 is 14 residues. The germline V gene has CDR1 SGHRS and CDR2 YFSETQ. V was clipped by 0 bases and J by 4 bases, with 10 bases between them. The CDR3 sequence is CASSLAWGVYGYTF. CDR3 in DNA: TGCGCCAGCAGCTTGGCCTGGGGAGTCTATGGCTACACCTTC.

The chain carries TRBV10-3 and TRBJ2-5; 7 bases are shared with TRBD1. This CDR3 comprises 14 residues. CDR1 is ENHRY, CDR2 SYGVKD, per germline. Trimming cost V 5 bases and J 5 bases; bases outside gene matches: 8. CDR3 in DNA: TGTGCCATCAGTAAAATACAGGGGAGCGAGACCCAGTACTTC. This translates into CAISKIQGSETQYF.

This clone turned up a few times. V gene TRBV6-1 combines with J gene TRBJ2-7, with 9 bases fitting TRBD2. The germline CDR1 and CDR2 sequences are MNHNS and SASEGT. The CDR3 sequence is 14 residues long. V lost 7 bases and J lost 5; bases outside the gene matches: 9. The CDR3 region has the DNA TGTGCCAGCAACGGCGGGGGGGCGGGAGACGAGCAGTACTTC. Protein: CASNGGGAGDEQYF.

This clone is termed medium-sized. As DNA, the CDR3 is TGTGCCAGCAGCTCGGAGTGGACAGGGAGAAGGCGCTATGGCTACACCTTC. It specifies CASSSEWTGRRRYGYTF. This chain joins TRBV7-9 and TRBJ1-2; 8 bases fit TRBD1. The CDR3 is made up of 17 amino acids. Losses at the gene ends were 4 bases for V and 4 bases for J; bases not matched to a gene: 14. CDR1 is SEHNR, CDR2 FQNEAQ, per germline (reference sequence).

The chain carries TRBV9 and TRBJ2-3; 7 positions agree with TRBD2. Losses at the gene ends were 4 bases for V and 0 bases for J; bases not matched to a gene: 17. The CDR3 totals 19 residues. CDR1 is SGDLS, CDR2 YYNGEE, per germline. The CDR3 sequence is CASSYSETSQRGSTDTQYF. In DNA, the CDR3 is TGTGCCAGCAGCTATTCGGAGACTAGCCAACGGGGTAGCACAGATACGCAGTATTTT.

In this sample, this clone turned up a few times. The chain couples TRBV6-5 to TRBJ2-3, with 9 nucleotides matching TRBD2. CDR1 is MNHEY, CDR2 SVGAGI, per germline. V gave up 6 bases and J gave up 3 bases; unmatched junction bases: 4. The CDR3 has 14 residues. The CDR3 spells CASSRLAGTDTQYF. CDR3 DNA: TGTGCCAGCAGCCGTCTAGCGGGAACAGATACGCAGTATTTT.